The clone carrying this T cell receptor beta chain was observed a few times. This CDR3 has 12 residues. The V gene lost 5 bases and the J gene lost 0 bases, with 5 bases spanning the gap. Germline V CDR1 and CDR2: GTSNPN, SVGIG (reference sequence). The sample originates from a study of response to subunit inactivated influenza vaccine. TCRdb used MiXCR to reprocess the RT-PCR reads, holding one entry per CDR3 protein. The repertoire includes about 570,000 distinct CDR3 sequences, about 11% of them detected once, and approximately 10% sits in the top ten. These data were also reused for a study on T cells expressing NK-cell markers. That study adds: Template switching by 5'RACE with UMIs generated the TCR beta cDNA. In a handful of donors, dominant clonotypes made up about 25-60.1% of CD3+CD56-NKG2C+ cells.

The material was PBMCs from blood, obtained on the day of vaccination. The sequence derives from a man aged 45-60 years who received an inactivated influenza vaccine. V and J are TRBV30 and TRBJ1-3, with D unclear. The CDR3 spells CAWANSGNTIYF. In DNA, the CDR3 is TGTGCCTGGGCCAACTCTGGAAACACCATATATTTT.